Presented here are 18 T cell receptor beta chains from one specimen sequenced in a study of shared clonotypes between healthy human individuals. Some clones are missing from TCRdb's copy, which holds only in-frame ones; the method was immunoSEQ multiplex PCR. The table includes under 120,000 clones, roughly 70% detected once. The sample was memory CD8+ T cells sorted from blood. Described subset: CD45RO+ cells pooled with CCR7-negative TemRA cells. The receptors here all came from a woman in her twenties or thirties in good health.

The gene calls are TRBV5-1 and TRBJ2-7; D possibly uses TRBD1 or TRBD2 (5 bases each). The ends were cut back, 5 bases at V and 4 bases at J, with 25 bases in the middle. Germline-derived CDR1 and CDR2 are SGHRS and YFSETQ. The CDR3 covers 17 residues. The CDR3 nucleotides read TGCGCCAGCAGGGTGGATTCCGGGGCGAGAGGAAATTACGAGCAGTACTTC. It specifies CASRVDSGARGNYEQYF.

V is TRBV9 and J is TRBJ1-2; TRBD1 might be the D (5 bases). V lost 0 bases, J lost 0 bases, and 12 bases lay in between. This CDR3 is built from 16 residues. Germline V CDR1 and CDR2: SGDLS, YYNGEE. For the CDR3, the DNA is TGTGCCAGCAGCGTAGCGGGGGAGGAGGCTAACTATGGCTACACCTTC. Its translation is CASSVAGEEANYGYTF.

This clone was observed a single time. This chain uses TRBV11-2 with TRBJ2-3, with D tentatively TRBD1 (6 bases). Deletions cut 5 bases from V and 2 bases from J, with 20 bases between. The germline V gene has CDR1 SGHAT and CDR2 FQNNGV. This CDR3 is 17 amino acids long. CDR3 protein: CASSNPPSDRFTDTQYF. CDR3 DNA: TGTGCCAGCAGCAACCCTCCCTCGGACAGATTCACAGATACGCAGTATTTT.

The chain joins TRBV27 to TRBJ2-2, with 7 bases that match TRBD2. With V trimmed by 2 bases and J by 4 bases, 7 bases remained unmatched. CDR1 MNHEY and CDR2 SMNVEV come from the germline V gene (reference sequence). This CDR3 region has 16 residues. CDR3 protein: CASSLGGGPVTGELFF. In nucleotides, the CDR3 is TGTGCCAGCAGTTTAGGGGGAGGGCCGGTCACCGGGGAGCTGTTTTTT.

The chain combines TRBV5-6 with TRBJ1-3; D is ambiguous. The CDR3 is made up of 14 amino acids. V dropped 3 bases and J dropped 4 bases, with 11 bases sitting between them. Germline CDR1 SGHDT, CDR2 YYEEEE. The CDR3 here is CASSSSGAGNTIYF. Written as DNA, the CDR3 is TGTGCCAGCAGCTCCTCGGGAGCGGGAAACACCATATATTTT. Variable domain in full (rest from reference TRBV5-6 and TRBJ1-3): DAGVTQSPTHLIKTRGQQVTLRCSPKSGHDTVSWYQQALGQGPQFIFQYYEEEERQRGNFPDRFSGHQFPNYSSELNVNALLLGDSALYLCASSSSGAGNTIYFGEGSWLTVV.

This clone was detected only a few times. The J gene is TRBJ2-1, the V gene TRBV2; TRBD2 agrees at 11 bases. Germline V CDR1 and CDR2: SNHLY, FYNNEI. J was trimmed by 4 bases and V by 6 bases; bases with no gene match: 5. This CDR3 region has 15 residues. The DNA of the CDR3 is TGTGCCAGCAGAATAGCGGGAGGGGAATACAATGAGCAGTTCTTC. Its protein product is CASRIAGGEYNEQFF.

A single count supports this clone. The V gene is TRBV9, the J gene TRBJ1-2, with D possibly matching TRBD1 (5 bases). With 3 bases removed from V and 1 base from J, the gap between germline ends came to 13 bases. The CDR3 has 15 amino acids. Looked up from germline, CDR1 is SGDLS and CDR2 is YYNGEE. The CDR3 DNA follows: TGTGCCAGCAGCGCCGAGACAGACTTTAACTATGGCTACACCTTC. Amino acids: CASSAETDFNYGYTF.

The V call is TRBV11-2, the J call TRBJ2-1; D uncertain. The CDR3 loop spans 18 amino acids. Trimming removed 1 base from V and 0 bases from J, with 16 bases in between. In germline, CDR1 is SGHAT, CDR2 FQNNGV. The chain's CDR3 is CASSLGRKTYNSYNEQFF. CDR3 nucleotide sequence: TGTGCCAGCAGCTTAGGGCGGAAGACTTACAACTCCTACAATGAGCAGTTCTTC.

V usage is TRBV7-9 and J usage is TRBJ2-7; tentatively, D is TRBD1 or TRBD2 (5 bases each). CDR1 SEHNR and CDR2 FQNEAQ come from the germline V gene (reference sequence). V dropped 5 bases and J dropped 3 bases, with 23 bases sitting between them. CDR3 length: 17 residues. The CDR3 coding sequence is TGTGCCAGCAGCCCTCAGGGCCTAGCTATTGCATTCTACGAGCAGTACTTC. Translated, it gives CASSPQGLAIAFYEQYF.

The chain is built from TRBV28 and TRBJ2-7, with D maybe TRBD1 (5 bases). CDR3 length: 12 residues. The V gene's germline CDR1 is MDHEN and CDR2 SYDVKM. Trimming took off 10 bases at V and 0 bases at J, with 10 bases between the two ends. CDR3 in DNA: TGTGCCATCGCTAGGGGCTCCTACGAGCAGTACTTC. Translation: CAIARGSYEQYF.

The J gene is TRBJ1-1, the V gene TRBV27, with a tentative D call TRBD1 (6 bases). Germline V lookup: CDR1 MNHEY, CDR2 SMNVEV (reference sequence). Trimming stripped 5 bases from V and 0 bases from J, with 13 bases between. The CDR3 is 15 residues long. The CDR3 DNA sequence: TGTGCCAGCAGTGGACGACAGGAGATGAACACTGAAGCTTTCTTT. This gives the protein CASSGRQEMNTEAFF.

The V and J genes are TRBV30 and TRBJ1-2, with D possibly matching TRBD1 (5 bases). Trimming shortened V by 0 bases and J by 2 bases, and 22 bases separated the two germline ends. Germline CDR1 GTSNPN, CDR2 SVGIG (reference sequence). This CDR3 is 18 amino acids long. CDR3 sequence: CAWSVRVGDNGKNYGYTF. The DNA for the CDR3 is TGTGCCTGGAGTGTACGGGTGGGGGATAACGGGAAAAACTATGGCTACACCTTC.

The V call is TRBV13, the J call TRBJ1-5; D is perhaps TRBD1 (5 bases). Between the trimmed V and J ends, which lost 3 bases and 4 bases, there was a span of 7 bases. This CDR3 has 13 amino acids. Germline assignment: CDR1 PRHDT and CDR2 FYEKMQ (reference sequence). The CDR3 DNA is TGTGCCAGCAGCTTTCGGGGGAATCAGCCCCAGCATTTT. Translation: CASSFRGNQPQHF.

The V and J genes are TRBV5-1 and TRBJ2-5, with TRBD2 matching 15 bases. The CDR3 is 18 amino acids. Trimming took 5 bases from V and 4 from J; bases not matched to a gene: 12. The germline V gene encodes CDR1 SGHRS and CDR2 YFSETQ. CDR3 DNA sequence: TGCGCCAGCAGTCAGCTCCGGACTAGCGGGAGGGTATCAGAGACCCAGTACTTC. It translates to CASSQLRTSGRVSETQYF.

V and J are TRBV5-1 and TRBJ2-1; D remains ambiguous. Germline loops: CDR1 SGHRS, CDR2 YFSETQ. This CDR3 region has 16 residues. Deletions cut 4 bases from V and 5 bases from J, with 19 bases between. The CDR3 protein is CASSPYDSFPNNEQFF. CDR3 DNA sequence: TGCGCCAGCAGCCCGTATGATAGTTTCCCGAACAATGAGCAGTTCTTC.

The rearrangement uses TRBV6-1 and TRBJ1-4; D not certain. CDR3 length: 15 amino acids. CDR1 and CDR2 (germline): MNHNS, SASEGT. Trimming cost V 4 bases and J 1 base, with 10 bases left between them. This CDR3 reads CASSGSVGTNEKLFF. DNA for the CDR3: TGTGCCAGCAGTGGGTCGGTGGGAACTAATGAAAAACTGTTTTTT.

Of note for this clone: At the DNA level, this CDR3 is encoded by other sequences in the same sample as well. The genes are TRBV5-1 and TRBJ2-1; D gene ambiguous. The V gene lost 0 bases and the J gene lost 0 bases, with 7 bases spanning the gap. This CDR3 is 15 amino acids long. Germline-derived CDR1 and CDR2 are SGHRS and YFSETQ. This CDR3 reads CASSLDSSSYNEQFF. In nucleotides, the CDR3 is TGCGCCAGCAGCTTGGACTCAAGCTCCTACAATGAGCAGTTCTTC.

The chain recombines TRBV10-1 with TRBJ2-1; D not resolved. The CDR3 covers 15 residues. Germline lookup yields CDR1 WNHNN and CDR2 SYGVQD (reference sequence). Trimming pared 3 bases from V and 0 bases from J, leaving 9 bases between. The CDR3 sequence is CASSDQLSSYNEQFF. The CDR3 DNA reads as TGCGCCAGCAGTGATCAGCTAAGCTCCTACAATGAGCAGTTCTTC.